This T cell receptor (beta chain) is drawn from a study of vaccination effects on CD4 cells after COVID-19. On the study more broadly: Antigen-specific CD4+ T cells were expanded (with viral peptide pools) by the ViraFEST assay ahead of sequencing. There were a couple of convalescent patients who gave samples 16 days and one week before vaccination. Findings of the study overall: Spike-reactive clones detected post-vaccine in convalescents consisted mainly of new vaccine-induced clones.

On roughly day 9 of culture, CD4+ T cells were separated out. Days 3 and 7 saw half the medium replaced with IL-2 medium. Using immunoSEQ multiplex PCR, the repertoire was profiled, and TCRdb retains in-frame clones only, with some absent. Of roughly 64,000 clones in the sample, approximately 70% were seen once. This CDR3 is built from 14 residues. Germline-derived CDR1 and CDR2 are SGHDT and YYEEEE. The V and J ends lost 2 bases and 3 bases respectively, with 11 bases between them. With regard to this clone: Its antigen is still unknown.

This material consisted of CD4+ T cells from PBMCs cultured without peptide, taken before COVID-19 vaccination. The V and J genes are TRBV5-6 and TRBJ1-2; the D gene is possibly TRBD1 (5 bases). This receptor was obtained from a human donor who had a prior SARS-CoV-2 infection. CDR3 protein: CASSLGRVYYGYTF. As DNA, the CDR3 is TGTGCCAGCAGCTTAGGCAGGGTTTACTATGGCTACACCTTC.